The entry that follows covers one T cell receptor (beta chain) sequence. Antigen: not known. These data originate in a study of T cells after yellow fever vaccination. Study-level results: A faster peak, day 5 versus 15, was reached by the weaker secondary response. One caveat is that FACS-sorted repertoires could contain abundant clonotypes contaminating from the bulk population. Among primary-vaccination clones, most reappeared after the booster, at about 95% for CD4 and 85% to 90% for CD8.

Germline V gene data show CDR1 as SGHTA and CDR2 as FQGNSA. The junction had 9 bases not matched to a gene; V was cut back by 5 bases and J by 4 bases. The CDR3 contains 15 residues. As TCR cDNA was made by 5'RACE template switching, a universal primer site and UMIs were added. TCRdb called the 5' RACE reads again in MiXCR, with one record for every CDR3 protein. This table holds under 550,000 distinct CDR3 sequences, roughly 22% found once. The sequence derives from a man aged 18 to 35 who received the YFV17D yellow fever vaccine. J is TRBJ2-7 and V is TRBV7-2, with 9 bases matching TRBD1. This sample comprised PBMCs, obtained approximately 22 days after the first yellow fever vaccination. CDR3 residues: CASSEYYGQGYEQYF. The CDR3 bases are TGTGCCAGCAGCGAATACTACGGACAGGGGTACGAGCAGTACTTC.